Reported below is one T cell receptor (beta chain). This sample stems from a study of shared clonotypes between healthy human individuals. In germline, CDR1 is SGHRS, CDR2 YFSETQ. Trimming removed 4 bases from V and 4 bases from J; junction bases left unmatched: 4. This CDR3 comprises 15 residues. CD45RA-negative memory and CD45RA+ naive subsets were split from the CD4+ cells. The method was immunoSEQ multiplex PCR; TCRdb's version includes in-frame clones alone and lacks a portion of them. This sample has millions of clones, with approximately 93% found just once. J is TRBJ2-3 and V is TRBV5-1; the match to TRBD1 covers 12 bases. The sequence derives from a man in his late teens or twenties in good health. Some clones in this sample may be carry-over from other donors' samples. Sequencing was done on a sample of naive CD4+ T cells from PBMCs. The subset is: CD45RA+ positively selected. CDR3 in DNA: TGCGCCAGCAGCCGGGACAGGGGGCTTTCAGATACGCAGTATTTT. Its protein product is CASSRDRGLSDTQYF. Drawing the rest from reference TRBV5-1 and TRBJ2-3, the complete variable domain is KAGVTQTPRYLIKTRGQQVTLSCSPISGHRSVSWYQQTPGQGLQFLFEYFSETQRNKGNFPGRFSGRQFSNSRSEMNVSTLELGDSALYLCASSRDRGLSDTQYFGPGTRLTVL.